The rows below give T cell receptor beta chains drawn from one sample of a study of T cells in Graves' hyperthyroidism and ophthalmopathy. TCRdb redid the calling of the multiplex PCR reads with MiXCR, one entry per CDR3 protein. The sample carries 620,000 or so distinct CDR3 sequences, around 15% recorded once. Input material: blood. These TCRs come from a woman aged 45-59 years with Graves' ophthalmopathy. The CDR3 runs from the conserved cysteine through the conserved F or W. Fields, in order: D gene, V gene, clone size, J gene, CDR3 protein, CDR3 DNA. D genes are given only for firm matches. Clone size appears in some rows only: once, few, many, or a class for an expanded clone.

NA	TRBV10-3	many	TRBJ2-7	CAIRDGTSSYEQYF	TGTGCCATCAGGGACGGTACGAGCTCCTACGAGCAGTACTTC
NA	TRBV7-9	many	TRBJ1-1	CASSLSINRVRPEAFF	TGTGCCAGCAGCTTAAGTATCAACAGGGTAAGACCTGAAGCTTTCTTT
TRBD1	TRBV3-1	few	TRBJ1-4	CASSTRDRVLSEKLFF	TGTGCCAGCAGCACCCGGGACAGGGTCCTTAGTGAAAAACTGTTTTTT
NA	TRBV19	NA	TRBJ1-1	CASSIAEFRMNTEAFF	TGTGCCAGTAGTATAGCCGAATTTCGCATGAACACTGAAGCTTTCTTT
TRBD2	TRBV20-1	many	TRBJ2-7	CSARTSGSLYEQYF	TGCAGTGCACGGACTAGCGGGAGCCTCTACGAGCAGTACTTC
NA	TRBV27	few	TRBJ2-4	CASSLYPGRAKNIQYF	TGTGCCAGCAGTTTATATCCAGGGAGGGCCAAAAACATTCAGTACTTC
NA	TRBV25-1	NA	TRBJ1-1	CASFGQPNTEAFF	TGTGCCAGCTTTGGACAGCCGAACACTGAAGCTTTCTTT
NA	TRBV10-3	few	TRBJ2-1	CAISGEYNEQFF	TGTGCCATCAGTGGGGAGTACAATGAGCAGTTCTTC
NA	TRBV29-1	few	TRBJ1-1	CSVARGWGNTEAFF	TGCAGCGTTGCCAGGGGCTGGGGAAACACTGAAGCTTTCTTT
NA	TRBV7-2	many	TRBJ2-4	CASSFMSQGGGWGTKNIQYF	TGTGCCAGCAGCTTTATGTCCCAGGGAGGAGGTTGGGGGACCAAAAACATTCAGTACTTC
NA	TRBV18	many	TRBJ1-1	CASSPKEGGAEAFF	TGTGCCAGCTCACCAAAGGAGGGTGGGGCTGAAGCTTTCTTT
TRBD2	TRBV12-3/TRBV12-4	many	TRBJ2-1	CASRLRDYSYNEQFF	TGTGCCAGCAGACTCCGGGACTACTCCTACAATGAGCAGTTCTTC
NA	TRBV18	many	TRBJ2-2	CASSPIGGSNTGELFF	TGTGCCAGCTCACCGATAGGGGGTTCGAACACCGGGGAGCTGTTTTTT
NA	TRBV7-3	few	TRBJ1-5	CASSLDRFQPQHF	TGTGCCAGCAGCTTAGATCGTTTCCAGCCCCAGCATTTT
NA	TRBV3-1	few	TRBJ2-1	CASSQDRGTRYNEQFF	TGTGCCAGCAGCCAAGATCGGGGGACACGATACAATGAGCAGTTCTTC
NA	TRBV5-1	many	TRBJ2-3	CASSSERLTDTQYF	TGCGCCAGCAGCTCGGAGAGACTAACTGATACGCAGTATTTT
NA	TRBV6-2/TRBV6-3	few	TRBJ2-1	CASSTIAAFYNEQFF	TGTGCCAGCAGTACGATAGCGGCATTCTACAATGAGCAGTTCTTC
TRBD1	TRBV12-3/TRBV12-4	once	TRBJ1-4	CASSLAGQGGKLFF	TGTGCCAGCAGTTTAGCGGGGCAGGGGGGAAAACTGTTTTTT
NA	TRBV7-3	many	TRBJ2-1	CASSLYAEPDSWREQFF	TGTGCCAGCAGCTTGTATGCGGAACCGGACTCATGGCGTGAGCAGTTCTTC
NA	TRBV20-1	many	TRBJ1-1	CSARVAAPENTEAFF	TGCAGTGCTAGAGTGGCAGCTCCAGAGAACACTGAAGCTTTCTTT
NA	TRBV7-9	many	TRBJ2-5	CASLGVHQETQYF	TGTGCCAGCTTGGGGGTCCATCAAGAGACCCAGTACTTC
NA	TRBV27	NA	TRBJ2-1	CASSSSGLRTQFF	NA
NA	TRBV20-1	many	TRBJ2-7	CSARDPLGSEQYF	TGCAGTGCTAGAGATCCCCTGGGGAGCGAGCAGTACTTC
NA	TRBV30	few	TRBJ1-2	CAWSLSGGYTF	TGTGCCTGGAGTTTAAGTGGGGGCTACACCTTC
NA	TRBV4-3	NA	TRBJ1-4	CASSQVAANEKLFF	TGCGCCAGCAGCCAAGTGGCAGCTAATGAAAAACTGTTTTTT
NA	TRBV5-5	few	TRBJ1-5	CASSWDPGVVNQPQHF	TGTGCCAGCAGCTGGGATCCCGGGGTGGTCAATCAGCCCCAGCATTTT
NA	TRBV28	many	TRBJ1-6	CASSLRAGLGNSPLHF	TGTGCCAGCAGTTTACGGGCAGGGTTGGGGAATTCACCCCTCCACTTT
NA	TRBV12-3/TRBV12-4	many	TRBJ2-7	CASRRLGSSYEQYF	TGTGCCAGCAGACGCCTGGGGAGCTCCTACGAGCAGTACTTC
TRBD2	TRBV28	many	TRBJ2-5	CASLLREGGQETQYF	TGTGCCAGCCTATTGCGGGAGGGCGGCCAAGAGACCCAGTACTTC
NA	TRBV20-1	NA	TRBJ2-4	CSARDITLSLGLAKNIQYF	TGCAGTGCTAGAGATATTACGTTGTCTTTGGGATTAGCCAAAAACATTCAGTACTTC
TRBD2	TRBV11-2	many	TRBJ2-2	CASSPSGSGDTGELFF	TGTGCCAGCAGCCCCAGCGGGAGCGGCGACACCGGGGAGCTGTTTTTT
TRBD2	TRBV20-1	NA	TRBJ2-4	CSASRPGLAGGEYF	TGCAGTGCAAGCAGGCCGGGACTAGCGGGAGGGGAGTACTTC
TRBD2	TRBV9	few	TRBJ2-1	CASSAGLAPSPSYNEQFF	TGTGCCAGCAGCGCGGGACTAGCGCCAAGCCCATCCTACAATGAGCAGTTCTTC
NA	TRBV24-1	NA	TRBJ1-4	CATSDFGREGDEKLFF	TGTGCCACCAGTGATTTTGGCAGGGAAGGGGATGAAAAACTGTTTTTT
NA	TRBV11-2	many	TRBJ2-7	CASSPRRDREQYF	TGTGCCAGCAGCCCACGACGGGACCGCGAGCAGTACTTC